This T cell receptor (beta chain) emerged from a study of metastatic and nonmetastatic thyroid tumors. This clone was counted many times. Each patient went into thyroid surgery without having received any treatment. This CDR3 has 16 residues. V was pared by 0 bases and J by 4 bases, with 8 bases of the junction left unmatched. Germline V CDR1 and CDR2: SGDLS, YYNGEE. From the PCR reads, TCRdb re-called clones with MiXCR. The sample includes approximately 24,000 clones, approximately 22% of them seen just once. V is TRBV9 and J is TRBJ2-7; 9 positions agree with TRBD1. Specimen: blood. This receptor was obtained from a male donor with papillary thyroid cancer or a benign thyroid nodule (not recorded which). Some clones in this sample may be carry-over from other donors' samples. In DNA, the CDR3 is TGTGCCAGCAGCGTAGGTCTCGGGACAGGGATTTACGAGCAGTACTTC. This translates into CASSVGLGTGIYEQYF.